This T cell receptor beta chain was profiled in a study of CD8 T cells in ankylosing spondylitis. This clonotype was observed a handful of times. Its antigen is still unknown. Quantitative molecular-barcoded 5'-RACE generated the TCR beta libraries. TCRdb analysed the 5' RACE reads with MiXCR anew, one entry per CDR3 protein. The sample yields about 150,000 distinct CDR3 sequences, about 7% seen once. The V and J ends lost 2 bases and 5 bases respectively, with 9 bases between them. This CDR3 comprises 14 residues. The V gene's germline CDR1 is SGHTA and CDR2 FQGNSA. Study results and limitations: A motif of 7 to 9 highly homologous TCR beta variants was seen as apparently characteristic of ankylosing spondylitis blood. Earlier authors reported some of these motif variants in reactive arthritis synovial fluid and blood. In ankylosing spondylitis patients, matched synovial fluid reportedly showed significant enrichment of disease-linked clones.

The chain is built from TRBV7-2 and TRBJ1-4, with D tentatively TRBD1 (6 bases). The sequence came from a female donor with ankylosing spondylitis or in good health (not recorded which). The material sequenced was blood, either unsorted or a sorted T cell fraction (not recorded which). The CDR3 spells CASSLWGHNEKLFF. CDR3 nucleotide sequence: TGTGCCAGCAGCTTATGGGGACACAATGAAAAACTGTTTTTT.